The sequence of this T cell receptor beta chain was determined in a study of Ad26.COV2.S vaccination and SARS-CoV-2 variants. As for the study in general: The vaccine Ad26.COV2.S was put into the muscle once, or twice with 56 days between.

Per germline, CDR1 ENHRY and CDR2 SYGVKD. CDR3 size: 12 residues. Trimming stripped 10 bases from V and 6 bases from J, with 14 bases between. Treatment indicated: around 19 received Ad26.COV2.S at low or high dose, single or two shots; about 5 received placebo; per-sample allocation not given. Samples analyzed were those drawn on day 63 after the first vaccine or placebo injection. Boston hosted the donor, who was an adult aged 18-55 years. Its platform was an Ad26 vector, and its expressed antigen was Wuhan-strain SARS-CoV-2 spike. Study observations and caveats: Substantial response breadth was reportedly seen for spike-specific CD8+ and CD4+ T cells after vaccination.

Of note for this clone: What it recognizes is unknown.

Assay: immunoSEQ multiplex PCR; the TCRdb copy retains only in-frame clones and omits some. The profile shows hundreds of thousands of clones, 75% to 95% of them singletons. This chain links TRBV10-3 with TRBJ2-3, with D possibly being TRBD2 (6 bases). This TCR was sampled from a person between 18 and 59 years old who received the Ad26.COV2.S COVID-19 vaccine or a placebo. Here the sequenced sample was peripheral blood, taken in a trial of Ad26.COV2.S vaccine versus placebo. The CDR3 region has the DNA TGTGCCACCTCTCCGGAGGGGGATACGCAGTATTTT. This encodes CATSPEGDTQYF.